This entry features one TCR beta chain sequence. The data were taken from a study of blood T cell repertoires in COVID-19. Study background: Sites in the United States, Italy and Spain provided acute and convalescent COVID-19 samples.

The authors' processing: Quantification of nucleated cells was approximated via reference gene primer amplification. Here immunoSEQ multiplex PCR was the method, and the copy in TCRdb shows in-frame clones only, minus some. Clonal size and the V and J genes are those of that table, whereas D and trimming came from the DNA. The sample carries about 130,000 clones, approximately 83% recorded once. Looked up from germline, CDR1 is MNHEY and CDR2 is SVGAGI. The CDR3 extends over 14 amino acids. The V gene lost 6 bases and the J gene lost 7 bases, with 19 bases spanning the gap. Sequencing was done on a sample of peripheral blood. V gene TRBV6-5 combines with J gene TRBJ2-7; weak D call: TRBD2 (6 bases). The TCR originated in a woman in her forties or fifties who had recovered from COVID-19. The CDR3 reads CASRATGLLREQYF. In nucleotides, the CDR3 is TGTGCCAGCAGGGCCACCGGACTATTACGGGAGCAGTACTTC.